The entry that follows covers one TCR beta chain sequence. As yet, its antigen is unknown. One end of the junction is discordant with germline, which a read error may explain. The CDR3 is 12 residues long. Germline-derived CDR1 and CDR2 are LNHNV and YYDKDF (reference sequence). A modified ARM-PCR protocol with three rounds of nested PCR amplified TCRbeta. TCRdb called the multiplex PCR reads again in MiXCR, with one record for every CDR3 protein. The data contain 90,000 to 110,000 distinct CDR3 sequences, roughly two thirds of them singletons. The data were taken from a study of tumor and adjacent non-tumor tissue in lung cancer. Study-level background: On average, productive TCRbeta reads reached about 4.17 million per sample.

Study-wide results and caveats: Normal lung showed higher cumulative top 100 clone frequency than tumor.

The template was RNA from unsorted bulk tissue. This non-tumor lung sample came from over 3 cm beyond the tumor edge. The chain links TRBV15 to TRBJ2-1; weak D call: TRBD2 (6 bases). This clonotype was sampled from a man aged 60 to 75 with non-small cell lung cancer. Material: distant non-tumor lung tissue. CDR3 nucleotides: TGTGCCACCAGCAGAGATTGGGGGGAGCAGTTATTC. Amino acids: CATSRDWGEQLF.